What follows are 10 T cell receptor beta chains derived from one specimen sequenced in a study of T cells after yellow fever vaccination. TCRdb ran MiXCR on the 5' RACE reads and lists one entry per CDR3 protein. The repertoire holds some 250,000 distinct CDR3 sequences, with roughly 3.5% as singletons. The specimen comprised PBMCs, sampled 15 days after the yellow fever booster vaccination. These receptors were collected from a man between 18 and 35 years old who received the YFV17D yellow fever vaccine.

In its sample, this clonotype was seen many times. The genes are TRBV6-6 and TRBJ2-7; the D is unclear. In germline, CDR1 is MNHNY, CDR2 SVGAGI (reference sequence). The CDR3 is made up of 12 amino acids. With 5 bases removed from V and 2 bases from J, the gap between germline ends came to 7 bases. The CDR3 region has the DNA TGTGCCAGCAGTACCAAGCCCTACGAGCAGTACGTC. Protein: CASSTKPYEQYV.

This clonotype was counted at least ten times. This chain uses TRBV7-8 with TRBJ1-1, with 7 bases fitting TRBD1. Germline V lookup: CDR1 SGHVS, CDR2 FQNEAQ. This CDR3 region has 13 residues. Germline trimming cut 4 bases from V and 5 bases from J; bases unmatched to any gene: 4. The CDR3 bases are TGTGCCAGCAGCTCAGTACAGGGGACTGAAGCTTTCTTT. Amino acid sequence: CASSSVQGTEAFF.

This clonotype was seen repeatedly, ten times or more. This chain uses TRBV28 with TRBJ2-7; D unclear. Trimming took 6 bases from V and 1 from J, leaving 13 bases between them. Germline V gene data show CDR1 as MDHEN and CDR2 as SYDVKM. There are 14 residues in the CDR3. This CDR3 is CASRSPTSSYEQYV. CDR3 bases: TGTGCCAGCAGATCGCCGACAAGTTCCTACGAGCAGTACGTC.

This clonotype was seen many times. J is TRBJ2-7 and V is TRBV5-4, with D possibly TRBD2 on 6 matching bases. V lost 4 bases and J 2 bases, leaving 16 bases between the germline ends. Per the germline V gene, CDR1 is SGHNT and CDR2 is YYREEE (reference sequence). The CDR3 contains 15 residues. DNA of the CDR3: TGTGCCAGCAGCCCGGCGGGACGGATGACCTACGAGCAGTACTTC. It specifies CASSPAGRMTYEQYF.

This clonotype was seen many times. This chain links TRBV4-3 with TRBJ2-1; D not resolved. This CDR3 spans 16 amino acids. V lost 5 bases and J 0 bases, leaving 14 bases between the germline ends. CDR1 is LGHNA and CDR2 is YSLEER in the germline V gene. CDR3 sequence reads: CASSGLVLSSYNEQFF. CDR3 sequence (DNA): TGCGCCAGCAGCGGCCTTGTCCTTAGCTCCTACAATGAGCAGTTCTTC.

This clonotype has ten or more counts. V gene TRBV29-1 combines with J gene TRBJ1-6; TRBD1 aligns across 7 bases. The CDR3 contains 14 residues. Per the germline V gene, CDR1 is SQVTM and CDR2 is ANQGSEA. After removal of 4 bases from V and 8 bases from J, the junction contained 8 bases not matched to a gene. CDR3 DNA: TGCAGCGTTGCGACAGGGCTCTGGGATTCACCCCTCCACTTT. Translation gives CSVATGLWDSPLHF.

In its sample, this clonotype was seen many times. V is TRBV19 and J is TRBJ1-1; D not certain. The CDR3 loop spans 14 amino acids. Looked up from germline, CDR1 is LNHDA and CDR2 is SQIVND (reference sequence). Between the trimmed V and J ends, which lost 3 bases and 3 bases, there was a span of 11 bases. The CDR3: CASSIGVRYTEAFF. CDR3 nucleotides: TGTGCCAGTAGTATTGGTGTGAGGTACACTGAAGCTTTCTTT.

This clonotype was detected ten times or more. The chain combines TRBV7-2 with TRBJ2-7, with 9 bases matching TRBD2. CDR1 and CDR2 (germline): SGHTA, FQGNSA. With V trimmed by 3 bases and J by 6 bases, 12 bases remained unmatched. The CDR3 has 16 amino acids. The DNA for the CDR3 is TGTGCCAGCAGCTTCGGAGCGGGGGGTTCCTCTAGCGAGCAGTACTTC. It translates to CASSFGAGGSSSEQYF.

This clonotype showed up many times. The rearrangement links TRBV7-3 to TRBJ2-1, with D maybe TRBD2 (6 bases). With 5 bases removed from V and 9 bases from J, the gap between germline ends came to 11 bases. The CDR3 covers 12 residues. CDR1 and CDR2 from the germline V gene are SGHTA and FQGTGA. The CDR3 here is CASSRPGGEQFF. The CDR3 region has the DNA TGTGCCAGCAGCAGACCCGGGGGTGAGCAGTTCTTC.

This clonotype was recorded at least ten times. This chain connects TRBV20-1 to TRBJ2-3; D gene ambiguous. The V gene lost 2 bases and the J gene lost 3 bases, with 3 bases spanning the gap. This CDR3 region has 11 residues. Germline V gene lookup returns CDR1 DFQATT and CDR2 SNEGSKA (reference sequence). CDR3 amino acids: CSARSTDTQYF. The CDR3 region has the DNA TGCAGTGCTAGATCTACAGATACGCAGTATTTT.